This TCR beta chain was recovered during a study of identical twins. Regarding the study as a whole: Model-predicted out-of-frame TCR alpha sharing fell below observed values in monozygotic twins. The study found excess low generation probability among twin-shared out-of-frame alpha sequences.

This clonotype was detected only a few times. No antigen is known for it. A universal primer site came from template switching; cDNA carried unique molecular identifiers. TCRdb re-called the 5' RACE reads through MiXCR, storing one row per CDR3 protein. The sample lists approximately 680,000 distinct CDR3 sequences, about 7.6% occurring once. V dropped 5 bases and J dropped 7; count of bases not matched to a gene: 8. Germline CDR1 and CDR2: DFQATT and SNEGSKA (reference sequence). This CDR3 region has 13 residues. These data are also associated with another study on yellow fever vaccine responses in identical twins. That source reports: Vaccine-induced T cell responses in twins were reportedly observed to appear partly convergent, partly personalized.

This receptor was obtained from a woman aged 18-30 years in good health. Material for sequencing was PBMCs. The chain has TRBV20-1 and TRBJ2-1; 7 nucleotides align to TRBD1. The CDR3 region is CSAYGQASNEQFF. The CDR3 DNA is TGCAGTGCTTACGGACAGGCTAGTAATGAGCAGTTCTTC.